This T cell receptor beta chain was found in a study of glioma-infiltrating T cells after dendritic cell vaccination. Sequencing was performed with immunoSEQ multiplex PCR; in TCRdb, only in-frame clones are kept and a portion is missing. The table includes about 46,000 clones, approximately 89% detected once. Time point noted: after dendritic cell vaccination, including at tumor progression/relapse. The CDR3 runs to 15 residues. The V gene end was trimmed by 4 bases and the J gene end by 7 bases; junction bases not matched to a gene: 10. Germline V gene sequence: CDR1 SGHDN, CDR2 FVKESK. The sample here was blood, taken after dendritic cell vaccination. This clonotype was sampled from a human donor with glioblastoma. The chain joins TRBV14 to TRBJ2-3; 8 positions agree with TRBD2. The CDR3 DNA is TGTGCCAGCAGCCCGTTAGCGGGGTGGGTCAATACGCAGTATTTT. Encoded protein: CASSPLAGWVNTQYF.